The rows below give T cell receptor beta chains drawn from one sample of a study of T cells in localized non-small cell lung cancer. TCRdb's copy holds only in-frame clones and misses some; the assay was immunoSEQ multiplex PCR. This sample carries about 21,000 clones, 70% to 90% of them seen once, and the ten largest clones take 15% to 20%. The specimen comprised PBMCs, sampled before any cancer treatment. Every receptor here comes from a woman between 40 and 69 years old with stage II squamous cell lung carcinoma. CDR3s include the opening cysteine and the closing phenylalanine or tryptophan. Each record gives: J gene, clone size, D gene, V gene, CDR3 protein, CDR3 DNA. A D gene is named only where the DNA matches it firmly. Clone size is stated in some rows and not others, as once, few, many or a class when expanded.

j_gene: TRBJ2-1; abundance: .; d_gene: TRBD2; v_gene: TRBV28; CDR3aa: CASSPSGMNNEQFF; CDR3nt: TGTGCCAGCAGTCCTAGCGGGATGAACAATGAGCAGTTCTTC
j_gene: TRBJ1-1; abundance: .; d_gene: .; v_gene: TRBV14; CDR3aa: CASSPLVGRSAEAFF; CDR3nt: TGTGCCAGCAGCCCCCTCGTTGGTAGATCCGCTGAAGCTTTCTTT
j_gene: TRBJ2-4; abundance: .; d_gene: .; v_gene: TRBV5-5; CDR3aa: CASSLRFRDVFKNIQYF; CDR3nt: TGTGCCAGCAGCTTGAGGTTCAGGGACGTTTTCAAAAACATTCAGTACTTC
j_gene: TRBJ2-1; abundance: .; d_gene: TRBD2; v_gene: TRBV5-4; CDR3aa: CASSLFGTRPFEQFF; CDR3nt: TGTGCCAGCAGCTTGTTTGGGACTAGGCCGTTTGAGCAGTTCTTC
j_gene: TRBJ2-3; abundance: .; d_gene: .; v_gene: TRBV5-1; CDR3aa: CASSLDRGTNTDTQYF; CDR3nt: TGCGCCAGCAGCTTGGATCGCGGGACCAACACAGATACGCAGTATTTT
j_gene: TRBJ1-3; abundance: .; d_gene: .; v_gene: TRBV4-3; CDR3aa: CASSQETQGSWGNTIYF; CDR3nt: TGCGCCAGCAGCCAAGAAACCCAGGGAAGCTGGGGAAACACCATATATTTT
j_gene: TRBJ2-3; abundance: .; d_gene: .; v_gene: TRBV28; CDR3aa: CASSLMTSFPDTQYF; CDR3nt: TGTGCCAGCAGTTTAATGACTAGTTTCCCAGATACGCAGTATTTT
j_gene: TRBJ1-6; abundance: .; d_gene: .; v_gene: TRBV5-1; CDR3aa: CASSLRDNSPLHF; CDR3nt: TGCGCCAGCAGCTTGCGGGATAATTCACCCCTCCACTTT
j_gene: TRBJ2-2; abundance: .; d_gene: TRBD1; v_gene: TRBV19; CDR3aa: CASSGYRGRELFF; CDR3nt: TGTGCCAGTAGTGGGTACAGGGGTAGGGAGCTGTTTTTT
j_gene: TRBJ1-1; abundance: few; d_gene: .; v_gene: TRBV18; CDR3aa: CASSPPAGNAEAFF; CDR3nt: TGTGCCAGCTCACCACCGGCGGGGAATGCTGAAGCTTTCTTT
j_gene: TRBJ1-4; abundance: .; d_gene: .; v_gene: TRBV5-1; CDR3aa: CASSGGRYDEKLFF; CDR3nt: TGCGCCAGCAGCGGCGGACGGTACGATGAAAAACTGTTTTTT
j_gene: TRBJ2-7; abundance: .; d_gene: .; v_gene: TRBV5-1; CDR3aa: CASSLDAGGSYEQYF; CDR3nt: TGCGCCAGCAGCTTGGATGCAGGGGGGTCCTACGAGCAGTACTTC
j_gene: TRBJ1-1; abundance: once; d_gene: .; v_gene: TRBV5-1; CDR3aa: CASSLGPANTEAFF; CDR3nt: TGCGCCAGCAGCTTGGGCCCAGCTAACACTGAAGCTTTCTTT
j_gene: TRBJ2-1; abundance: .; d_gene: .; v_gene: TRBV7-3; CDR3aa: CASSPGPNNEQFF; CDR3nt: TGTGCCAGCAGCCCAGGTCCCAACAATGAGCAGTTCTTC
j_gene: TRBJ1-1; abundance: .; d_gene: TRBD1; v_gene: TRBV7-8; CDR3aa: CASSPSGIGTGNRRTEAFF; CDR3nt: TGTGCCAGCAGCCCAAGTGGTATAGGGACAGGGAATAGGCGCACTGAAGCTTTCTTT
j_gene: TRBJ2-7; abundance: .; d_gene: TRBD1; v_gene: TRBV10-3; CDR3aa: CAISESDGQGAEQYF; CDR3nt: TGTGCCATCAGTGAGTCGGACGGACAGGGGGCCGAGCAGTACTTC
j_gene: TRBJ1-1; abundance: .; d_gene: .; v_gene: TRBV5-1; CDR3aa: CASSSQLLGHTEAFF; CDR3nt: TGCGCCAGCAGCTCGCAACTCCTTGGACACACTGAAGCTTTCTTT
j_gene: TRBJ2-7; abundance: .; d_gene: .; v_gene: TRBV4-2; CDR3aa: CASSSQTGHRYEQYF; CDR3nt: TGTGCCAGCAGCTCCCAGACTGGACACCGGTACGAGCAGTACTTC
j_gene: TRBJ2-3; abundance: .; d_gene: .; v_gene: TRBV9; CDR3aa: CASSAVYEVPVSSTDTQYF; CDR3nt: TGTGCCAGCAGCGCAGTGTATGAGGTGCCAGTTTCTAGCACAGATACGCAGTATTTT